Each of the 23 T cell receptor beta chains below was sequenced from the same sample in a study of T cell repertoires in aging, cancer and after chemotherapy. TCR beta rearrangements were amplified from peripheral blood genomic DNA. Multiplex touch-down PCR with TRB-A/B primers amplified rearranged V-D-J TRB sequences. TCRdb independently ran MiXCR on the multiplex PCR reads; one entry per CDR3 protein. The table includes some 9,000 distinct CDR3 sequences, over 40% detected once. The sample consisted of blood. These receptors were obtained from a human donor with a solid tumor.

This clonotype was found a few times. For the CDR3, the DNA is TGTGCCAGCAGCTTGGCCAATTGGGGCCCCTCGGGAGGCTACACCTTC. It translates to CASSLANWGPSGGYTF. The chain links TRBV11-3 to TRBJ1-2, with D perhaps matching TRBD1 (5 bases). The CDR3 extends over 16 amino acids. V was pared by 3 bases and J by 8 bases, with 22 bases between. Per the germline V gene, CDR1 is SGHNT and CDR2 is YENEEA.

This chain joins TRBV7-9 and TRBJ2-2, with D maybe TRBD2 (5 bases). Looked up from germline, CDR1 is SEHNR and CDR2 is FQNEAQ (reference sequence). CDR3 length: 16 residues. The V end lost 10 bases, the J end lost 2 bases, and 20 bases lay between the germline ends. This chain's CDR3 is CATSETGNINTGELFF. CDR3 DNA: TGTGCCACCAGTGAAACCGGGAACATCAACACCGGGGAGCTGTTTTTT.

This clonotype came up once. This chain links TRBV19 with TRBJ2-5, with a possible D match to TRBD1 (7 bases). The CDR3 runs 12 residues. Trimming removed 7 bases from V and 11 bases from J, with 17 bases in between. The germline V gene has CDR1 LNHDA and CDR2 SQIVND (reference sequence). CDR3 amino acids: CASNSGGGAQYF. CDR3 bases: TGTGCCAGTAACTCTGGAGGGGGCGCGCAGTACTTC.

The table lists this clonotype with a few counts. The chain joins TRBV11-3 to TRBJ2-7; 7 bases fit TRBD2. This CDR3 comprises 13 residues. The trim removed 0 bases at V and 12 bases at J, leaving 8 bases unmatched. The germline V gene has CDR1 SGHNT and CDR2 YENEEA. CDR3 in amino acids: CASSLDPDGRMYF. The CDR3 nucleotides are TGTGCCAGCAGCTTAGATCCGGACGGGAGGATGTACTTC. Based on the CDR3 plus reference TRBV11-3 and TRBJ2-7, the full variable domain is EAGVVQSPRYKIIEKKQPVAFWCNPISGHNTLYWYLQNLGQGPELLIRYENEEAVDDSQLPKDRFSAERLKGVDSTLKIQPAELGDSAVYLCASSLDPDGRMYFGPGTRLTVT.

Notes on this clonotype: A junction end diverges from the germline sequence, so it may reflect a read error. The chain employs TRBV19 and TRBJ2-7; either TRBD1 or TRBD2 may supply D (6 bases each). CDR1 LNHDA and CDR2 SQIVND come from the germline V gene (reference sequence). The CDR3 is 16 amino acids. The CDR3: CVSSIGGGGPTYEQYF. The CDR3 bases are TGTGTCAGTAGTATAGGGGGTGGGGGGCCGACCTACGAGCAGTACTTC.

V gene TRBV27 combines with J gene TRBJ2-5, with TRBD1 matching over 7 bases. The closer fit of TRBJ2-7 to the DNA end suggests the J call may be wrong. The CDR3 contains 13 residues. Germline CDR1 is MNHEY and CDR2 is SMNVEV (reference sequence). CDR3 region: CASTSGGTYEQYF. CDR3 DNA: TGTGCCAGCACTTCAGGGGGTACTTACGAGCAGTACTTC.

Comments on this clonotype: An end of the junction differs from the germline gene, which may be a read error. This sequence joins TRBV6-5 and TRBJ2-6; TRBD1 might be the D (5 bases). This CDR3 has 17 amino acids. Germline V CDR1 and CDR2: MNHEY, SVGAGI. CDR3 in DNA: TGTGCCAGCAGTTACGCCTCCGACAGCTCTGAGGCCAACGTCCTGACTTTC. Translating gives CASSYASDSSEANVLTF.

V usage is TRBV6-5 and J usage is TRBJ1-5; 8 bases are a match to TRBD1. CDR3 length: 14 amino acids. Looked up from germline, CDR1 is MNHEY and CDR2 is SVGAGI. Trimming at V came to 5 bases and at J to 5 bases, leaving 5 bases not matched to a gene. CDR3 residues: CASSQQGADQPQHF. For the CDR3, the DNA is TGTGCCAGCAGTCAGCAGGGGGCAGATCAGCCCCAGCATTTT.

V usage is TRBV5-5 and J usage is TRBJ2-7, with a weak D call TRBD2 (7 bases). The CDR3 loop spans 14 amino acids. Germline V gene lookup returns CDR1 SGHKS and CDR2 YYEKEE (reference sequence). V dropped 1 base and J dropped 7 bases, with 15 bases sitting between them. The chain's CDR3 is CASSLYGGHGEQYF. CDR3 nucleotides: TGTGCCAGCAGCTTGTACGGGGGGCACGGTGAGCAGTACTTC.

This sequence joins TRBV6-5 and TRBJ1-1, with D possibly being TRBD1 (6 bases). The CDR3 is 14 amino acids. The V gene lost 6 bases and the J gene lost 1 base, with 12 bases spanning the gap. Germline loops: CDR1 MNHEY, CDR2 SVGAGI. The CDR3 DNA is TGTGCCAGCAGGTTCGGACAGCAGAACACTGAAGCTTTCTTT. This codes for CASRFGQQNTEAFF.

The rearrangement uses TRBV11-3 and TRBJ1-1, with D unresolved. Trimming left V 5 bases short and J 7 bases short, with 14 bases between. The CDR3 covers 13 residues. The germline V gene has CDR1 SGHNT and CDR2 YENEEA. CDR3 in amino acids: CASSQDGDREAFF. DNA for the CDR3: TGTGCCAGCAGCCAGGACGGCGACCGTGAAGCTTTCTTT.

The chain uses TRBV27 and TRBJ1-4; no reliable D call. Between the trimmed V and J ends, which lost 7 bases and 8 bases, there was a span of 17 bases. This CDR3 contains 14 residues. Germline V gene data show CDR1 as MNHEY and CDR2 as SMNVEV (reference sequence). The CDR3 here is CASNPNSLSEKLFF. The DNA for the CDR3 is TGTGCCAGCAATCCGAATTCCTTGAGCGAAAAACTGTTTTTT.

In DNA, the CDR3 is TGTGCCAGCAGTGATCAGGGGGCTCGGAACACTGAAGCTTTCTTT. Its translation is CASSDQGARNTEAFF. The rearrangement links TRBV6-5 to TRBJ1-1; TRBD1 matches 8 bases. V shed 5 bases and J 1 base; nucleotides not matched to a gene: 6. Germline V lookup: CDR1 MNHEY, CDR2 SVGAGI. The CDR3 contains 15 residues.

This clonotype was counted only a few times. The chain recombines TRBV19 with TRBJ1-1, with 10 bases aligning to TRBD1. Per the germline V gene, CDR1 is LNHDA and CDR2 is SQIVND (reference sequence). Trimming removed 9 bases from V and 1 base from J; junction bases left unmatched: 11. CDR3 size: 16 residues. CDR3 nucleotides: TGTGCCAGCTCAATCGACAGGGGGCGGTCGAACACTGAAGCTTTCTTT. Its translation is CASSIDRGRSNTEAFF.

The CDR3 loop is CASTEGGGEAFEQFF. The CDR3 bases are TGTGCCAGCACCGAAGGCGGCGGGGAGGCATTTGAGCAGTTCTTC. V is TRBV11-3 and J is TRBJ2-1; a possible D gene is TRBD2 (6 bases). Deletions cut 7 bases from V and 9 bases from J, with 22 bases between. The CDR3 extends over 15 amino acids. The germline gives CDR1 SGHNT, CDR2 YENEEA.

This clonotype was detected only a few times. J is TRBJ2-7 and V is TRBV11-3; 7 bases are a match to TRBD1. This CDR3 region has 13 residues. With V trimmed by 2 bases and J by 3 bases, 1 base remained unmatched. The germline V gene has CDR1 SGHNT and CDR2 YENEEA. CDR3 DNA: TGTGCCAGCAGCTTAAGGGACAGCTACGAGCAGTACTTC. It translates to CASSLRDSYEQYF.

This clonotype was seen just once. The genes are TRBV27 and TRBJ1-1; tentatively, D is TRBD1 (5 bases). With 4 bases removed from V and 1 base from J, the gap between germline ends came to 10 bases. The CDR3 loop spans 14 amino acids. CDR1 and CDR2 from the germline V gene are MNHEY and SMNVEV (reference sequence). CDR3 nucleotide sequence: TGTGCCAGCAGTTCCCAGACAGAGAACACTGAAGCTTTCTTT. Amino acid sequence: CASSSQTENTEAFF.

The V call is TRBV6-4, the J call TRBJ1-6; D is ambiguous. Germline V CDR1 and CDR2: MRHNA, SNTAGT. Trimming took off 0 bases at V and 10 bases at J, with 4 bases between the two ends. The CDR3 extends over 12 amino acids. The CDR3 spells CASSDSGSPLHF. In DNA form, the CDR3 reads TGTGCCAGCAGTGACTCAGGATCACCCCTCCACTTT.

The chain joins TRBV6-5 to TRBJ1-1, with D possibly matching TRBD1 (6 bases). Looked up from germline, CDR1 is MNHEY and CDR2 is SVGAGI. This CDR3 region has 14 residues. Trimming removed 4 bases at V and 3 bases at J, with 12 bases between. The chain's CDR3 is CASSSIRGYTEAFF. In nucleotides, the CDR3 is TGTGCCAGCAGTTCCATCAGGGGCTACACTGAAGCTTTCTTT.

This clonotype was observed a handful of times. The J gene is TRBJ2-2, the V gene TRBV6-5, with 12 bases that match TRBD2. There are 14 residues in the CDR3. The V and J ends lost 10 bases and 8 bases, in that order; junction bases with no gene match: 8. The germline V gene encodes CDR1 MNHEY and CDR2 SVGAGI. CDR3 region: CATSRTSGMGELFF. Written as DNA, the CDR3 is TGTGCCACCTCGAGGACTAGCGGGATGGGGGAGCTGTTTTTT.

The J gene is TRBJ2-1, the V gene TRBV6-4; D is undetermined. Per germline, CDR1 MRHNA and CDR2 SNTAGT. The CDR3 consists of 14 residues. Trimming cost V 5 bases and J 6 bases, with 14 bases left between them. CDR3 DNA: TGTGCCAGCAGTTACTTTTATCCGCCCAATGAGCAGTTCTTC. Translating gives CASSYFYPPNEQFF.

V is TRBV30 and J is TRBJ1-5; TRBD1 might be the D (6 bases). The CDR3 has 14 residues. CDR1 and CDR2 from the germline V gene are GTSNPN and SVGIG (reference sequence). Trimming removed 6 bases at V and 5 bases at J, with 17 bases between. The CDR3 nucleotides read TGTGCCTGCCAGTTGACAGGCCCCTATCAGCCCCAGCATTTT. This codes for CACQLTGPYQPQHF.

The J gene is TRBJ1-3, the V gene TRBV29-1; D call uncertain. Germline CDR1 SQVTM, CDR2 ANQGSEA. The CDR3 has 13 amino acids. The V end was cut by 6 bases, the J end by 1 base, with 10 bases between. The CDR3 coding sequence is TGCAGCGTGTATGGAGGATCTGGAAACACCATATATTTT. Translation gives CSVYGGSGNTIYF.